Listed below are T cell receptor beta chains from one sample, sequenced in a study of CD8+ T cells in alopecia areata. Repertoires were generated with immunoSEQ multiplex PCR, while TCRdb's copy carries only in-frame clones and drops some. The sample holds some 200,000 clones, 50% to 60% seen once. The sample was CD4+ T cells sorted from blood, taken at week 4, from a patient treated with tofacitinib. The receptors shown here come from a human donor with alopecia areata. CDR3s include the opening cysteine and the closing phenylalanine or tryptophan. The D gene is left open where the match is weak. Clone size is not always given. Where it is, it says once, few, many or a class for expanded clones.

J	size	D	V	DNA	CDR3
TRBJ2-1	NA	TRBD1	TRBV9	TGTGCCAGCAGCGCCCAGGGACAGGGCAACTACAATGAGCAGTTCTTC	CASSAQGQGNYNEQFF
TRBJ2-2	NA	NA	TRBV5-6	TGTGCCAGCAGCTTGGTTTCTGGGGAGCTGTTTTTT	CASSLVSGELFF
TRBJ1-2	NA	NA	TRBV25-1	TGTGCCAGCAGTGAATTCCGGGGTTCGGATGGCTACACCTTC	CASSEFRGSDGYTF
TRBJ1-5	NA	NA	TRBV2	TGTGCCAGCAGTGGACCCTATAGCAATCAGCCCCAGCATTTT	CASSGPYSNQPQHF
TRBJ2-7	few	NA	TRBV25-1	TGTGCCAGCAGTGATTTTCGGGGTTCGAGGTTCGGTTACGAGCAGTACTTC	CASSDFRGSRFGYEQYF
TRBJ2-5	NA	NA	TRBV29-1	TGCAGCGTTGAAGGGGCGGCAGGAGAGACCCAGTACTTC	CSVEGAAGETQYF
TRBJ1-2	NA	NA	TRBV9	TGTGCCAGCAGCGAACACAGGGCCGGTGGCTACACCTTC	CASSEHRAGGYTF
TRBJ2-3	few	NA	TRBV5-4	TGTGCCAGCAGCCTGACGGAACGAGGCACAGATACGCAGTATTTT	CASSLTERGTDTQYF
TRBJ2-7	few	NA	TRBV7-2	TGTGCCAGCAGCTTCCATCCGGGTCGGAGGGCCAACGAGCAGTACTTC	CASSFHPGRRANEQYF
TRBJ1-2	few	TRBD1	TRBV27	TGTGCCACCGAGACAGGGAACTATGGCTACACCTTC	CATETGNYGYTF
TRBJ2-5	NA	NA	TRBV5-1	TGCGCCAGCAGCTTGGTTGGCAGCCAAGAGACCCAGTACTTC	CASSLVGSQETQYF
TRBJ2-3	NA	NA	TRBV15	TGTGCCACCAGCAGAGAGAGCCCGGGGAGCACAGATACGCAGTATTTT	CATSRESPGSTDTQYF
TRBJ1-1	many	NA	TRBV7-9	TGTGCCAGCACCTTTACAGGGCTTAACGCTGAAGCTTTCTTT	CASTFTGLNAEAFF
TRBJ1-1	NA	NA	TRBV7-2	TGTGCCAGCAGCTTAGACGGGGTGGACACTGAAGCTTTCTTT	CASSLDGVDTEAFF
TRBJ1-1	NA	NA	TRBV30	TGTGCCGGGAGATTCCAGGGAGACACTGAAGCTTTCTTT	CAGRFQGDTEAFF
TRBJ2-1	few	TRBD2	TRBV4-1	TGCGCCAGCAGCCAAGGCCCAGCTAGCGGAGGGAACAATGAGCAGTTCTTC	CASSQGPASGGNNEQFF
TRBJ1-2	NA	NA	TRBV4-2	TGTGCCAGCAGCCAAGATAGGTCAACGTCCTATGGCTACACCTTC	CASSQDRSTSYGYTF
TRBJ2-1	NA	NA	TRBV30	TGTGCCTGGAGTACCGGGCGGGGAGTAAGCGAGCAGTTCTTC	CAWSTGRGVSEQFF
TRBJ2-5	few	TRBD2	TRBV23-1	TGCGCCAGCAGTCAACCCGGAGAGGGCGGGGGGGAGACCCAGTACTTC	CASSQPGEGGGETQYF
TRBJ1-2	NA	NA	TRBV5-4	TGTGCCAGCACCACGACAGGTCACTATGGCTACACCTTC	CASTTTGHYGYTF
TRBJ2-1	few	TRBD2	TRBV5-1	TGCGCCAGCAGCATCCAGAGCGGGGGTAGTTGGAATGAGCAGTTCTTC	CASSIQSGGSWNEQFF
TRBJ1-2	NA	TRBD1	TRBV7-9	TGTGCCAGCACCCCACCGGGACAGGGCGGCTACACCTTC	CASTPPGQGGYTF
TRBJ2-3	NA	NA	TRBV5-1	TGCGCCAGCAGCCCACTATCTAGCGGCACAGATACGCAGTATTTT	CASSPLSSGTDTQYF
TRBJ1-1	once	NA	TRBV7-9	TGTGCCAGCAGCCTTGAGTTGAACACTGAAGCTTTCTTT	CASSLELNTEAFF
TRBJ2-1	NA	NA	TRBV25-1	TGTGCCAGCAGTGCCCTTGAGGGGAGGTTCAACAATGAGCAGTTCTTC	CASSALEGRFNNEQFF
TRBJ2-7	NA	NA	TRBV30	TGTGCCTGGAGTGTACTGGCCCAACCTCCCACCTACGAGCAGTACTTC	CAWSVLAQPPTYEQYF
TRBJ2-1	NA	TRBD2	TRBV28	TGTGCCAGCAGCTCACTAGCGGGGATGAATGAGCAGTTCTTC	CASSSLAGMNEQFF
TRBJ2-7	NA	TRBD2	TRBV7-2	TGTGCCAGCAGCTTTAGCGGGGGGGCCAACGAGCAGTACTTC	CASSFSGGANEQYF
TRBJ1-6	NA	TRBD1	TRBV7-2	TGTGCCAGCAGCCTCGGGACAGGGTTTTATTCACCCCTCCACTTT	CASSLGTGFYSPLHF
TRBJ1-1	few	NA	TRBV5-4	TGTGCCAGCAGCTCACAGGGTTTGGGCACTGAAGCTTTCTTT	CASSSQGLGTEAFF
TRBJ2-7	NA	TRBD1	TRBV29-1	TGCAGCGTTTTAGGAGACAGGGGGTCGACCTTC	CSVLGDRGSTF
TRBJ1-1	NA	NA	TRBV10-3	TGTGCCATCAGTGTTACAGGCTTCCCTGAAGCTTTCTTT	CAISVTGFPEAFF
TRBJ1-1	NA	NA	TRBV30	TGTGCCTGGAGTGTGTCCGTTACTGAAGCTTTCTTT	CAWSVSVTEAFF
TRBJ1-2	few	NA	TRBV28	TGTGCCAGCAGTTTGGAAGATCGGGGCTATGGCTACACCTTC	CASSLEDRGYGYTF
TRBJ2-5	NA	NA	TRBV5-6	TGTGCCAGCAGCTTGTCGGGCCCCGGGACCCAGTACTTC	CASSLSGPGTQYF
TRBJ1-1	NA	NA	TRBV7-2	TGTGCCAGCAGCTTTAAGAACACTGAAGCTTTCTTT	CASSFKNTEAFF
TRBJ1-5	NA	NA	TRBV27	TGTGCCAGCAGTTTATTGGCCCAGGGGTCAAATCAGCCCCAGCATTTT	CASSLLAQGSNQPQHF
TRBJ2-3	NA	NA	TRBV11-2	TGTGCCAGCAGCTTAGGGACAAGGACAGATACGCAGTATTTT	CASSLGTRTDTQYF
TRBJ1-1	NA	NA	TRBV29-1	TGCAGCGTTGTCAGGGCCCCCTACACTGAAGCTTTCTTT	CSVVRAPYTEAFF
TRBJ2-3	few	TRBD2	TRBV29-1	TGCAGCGTTGAAGCTAGCGGGGGGACTGAGCAGTATTTT	CSVEASGGTEQYF
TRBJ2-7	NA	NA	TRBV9	TGTGCCAGCAGCCCGGGACTTTCCTCCTACGAGCAGTACTTC	CASSPGLSSYEQYF
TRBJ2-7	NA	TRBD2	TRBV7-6	TGTGCCAGCAGCTTAGGGGGGGGTTCGGACGAGCAGTACTTC	CASSLGGGSDEQYF
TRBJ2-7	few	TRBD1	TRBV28	TGTGCCAGCAGCCCACAGGGGAGAGGCAACGAGCAGTACTTC	CASSPQGRGNEQYF
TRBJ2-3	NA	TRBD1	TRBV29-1	TGCAGCGTTGTAAGGAGACAGGGCTGGGCAGATACGCAGTATTTT	CSVVRRQGWADTQYF
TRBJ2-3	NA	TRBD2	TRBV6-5	TGTGCCAGCAGTTACGGACTAGCGGGGTGGTTAGATACGCAGTATTTT	CASSYGLAGWLDTQYF
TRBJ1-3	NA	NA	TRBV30	TGTGCCTGGAGTCCTGGGAGCTCTGGAAACACCATATATTTT	CAWSPGSSGNTIYF
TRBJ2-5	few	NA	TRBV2	TGTGCCAGCAGTGGGCAGCTGGGGGAGACCCAGTACTTC	CASSGQLGETQYF
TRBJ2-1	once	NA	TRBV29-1	TGCAGCCCTTGGTGGGGTAATGAGCAGTTCTTC	CSPWWGNEQFF
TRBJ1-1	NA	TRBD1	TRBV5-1	TGCGCCAGCAGCTCGGGACAGGGAAATACTGAAGCTTTCTTT	CASSSGQGNTEAFF
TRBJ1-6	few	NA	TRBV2	TGTGCCAGCAGTCAGAGGTCTTCTAATTCACCCCTCCACTTT	CASSQRSSNSPLHF
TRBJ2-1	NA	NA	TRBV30	TGTGCCTCTAACCGGACCACAAGGGAGCAGTTCTTC	CASNRTTREQFF
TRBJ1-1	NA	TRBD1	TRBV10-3	TGTGCCATCAGTGAAGGGGGCGCAGGCACTGAAGCTTTCTTT	CAISEGGAGTEAFF
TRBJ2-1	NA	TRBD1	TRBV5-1	TGCGCCAGCAGCCGAGGACAGGGATACAATGAGCAGTTCTTC	CASSRGQGYNEQFF
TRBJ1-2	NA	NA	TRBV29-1	TGCAGCGTTGAGGACCTAGACTATGGCTACACCTTC	CSVEDLDYGYTF
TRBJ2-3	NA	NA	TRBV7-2	TGTGCCAGCAGCCCCAACCGGGCCGCAGATACGCAGTATTTT	CASSPNRAADTQYF
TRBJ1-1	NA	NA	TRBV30	TGTGCCTGGAATGAGGGCCGCGACACTGAAGCTTTCTTT	CAWNEGRDTEAFF
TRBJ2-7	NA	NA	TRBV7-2	TGTGCCAGCAGCTTAAGGGGGGCGGCGACACACTCCTACGAGCAGTACTTC	CASSLRGAATHSYEQYF
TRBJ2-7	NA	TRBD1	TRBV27	TGTGCCAGCAGTTTACGACGCGGGACAGGGGGCTACGAGCAGTACTTC	CASSLRRGTGGYEQYF
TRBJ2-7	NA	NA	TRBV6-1	TGTGCCAGCTCGCAGACCTACGAGCAGTACTTC	CASSQTYEQYF
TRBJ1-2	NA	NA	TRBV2	TGTGCCAGCAGTGTGGACAGCAACTATGGCTACACCTTC	CASSVDSNYGYTF